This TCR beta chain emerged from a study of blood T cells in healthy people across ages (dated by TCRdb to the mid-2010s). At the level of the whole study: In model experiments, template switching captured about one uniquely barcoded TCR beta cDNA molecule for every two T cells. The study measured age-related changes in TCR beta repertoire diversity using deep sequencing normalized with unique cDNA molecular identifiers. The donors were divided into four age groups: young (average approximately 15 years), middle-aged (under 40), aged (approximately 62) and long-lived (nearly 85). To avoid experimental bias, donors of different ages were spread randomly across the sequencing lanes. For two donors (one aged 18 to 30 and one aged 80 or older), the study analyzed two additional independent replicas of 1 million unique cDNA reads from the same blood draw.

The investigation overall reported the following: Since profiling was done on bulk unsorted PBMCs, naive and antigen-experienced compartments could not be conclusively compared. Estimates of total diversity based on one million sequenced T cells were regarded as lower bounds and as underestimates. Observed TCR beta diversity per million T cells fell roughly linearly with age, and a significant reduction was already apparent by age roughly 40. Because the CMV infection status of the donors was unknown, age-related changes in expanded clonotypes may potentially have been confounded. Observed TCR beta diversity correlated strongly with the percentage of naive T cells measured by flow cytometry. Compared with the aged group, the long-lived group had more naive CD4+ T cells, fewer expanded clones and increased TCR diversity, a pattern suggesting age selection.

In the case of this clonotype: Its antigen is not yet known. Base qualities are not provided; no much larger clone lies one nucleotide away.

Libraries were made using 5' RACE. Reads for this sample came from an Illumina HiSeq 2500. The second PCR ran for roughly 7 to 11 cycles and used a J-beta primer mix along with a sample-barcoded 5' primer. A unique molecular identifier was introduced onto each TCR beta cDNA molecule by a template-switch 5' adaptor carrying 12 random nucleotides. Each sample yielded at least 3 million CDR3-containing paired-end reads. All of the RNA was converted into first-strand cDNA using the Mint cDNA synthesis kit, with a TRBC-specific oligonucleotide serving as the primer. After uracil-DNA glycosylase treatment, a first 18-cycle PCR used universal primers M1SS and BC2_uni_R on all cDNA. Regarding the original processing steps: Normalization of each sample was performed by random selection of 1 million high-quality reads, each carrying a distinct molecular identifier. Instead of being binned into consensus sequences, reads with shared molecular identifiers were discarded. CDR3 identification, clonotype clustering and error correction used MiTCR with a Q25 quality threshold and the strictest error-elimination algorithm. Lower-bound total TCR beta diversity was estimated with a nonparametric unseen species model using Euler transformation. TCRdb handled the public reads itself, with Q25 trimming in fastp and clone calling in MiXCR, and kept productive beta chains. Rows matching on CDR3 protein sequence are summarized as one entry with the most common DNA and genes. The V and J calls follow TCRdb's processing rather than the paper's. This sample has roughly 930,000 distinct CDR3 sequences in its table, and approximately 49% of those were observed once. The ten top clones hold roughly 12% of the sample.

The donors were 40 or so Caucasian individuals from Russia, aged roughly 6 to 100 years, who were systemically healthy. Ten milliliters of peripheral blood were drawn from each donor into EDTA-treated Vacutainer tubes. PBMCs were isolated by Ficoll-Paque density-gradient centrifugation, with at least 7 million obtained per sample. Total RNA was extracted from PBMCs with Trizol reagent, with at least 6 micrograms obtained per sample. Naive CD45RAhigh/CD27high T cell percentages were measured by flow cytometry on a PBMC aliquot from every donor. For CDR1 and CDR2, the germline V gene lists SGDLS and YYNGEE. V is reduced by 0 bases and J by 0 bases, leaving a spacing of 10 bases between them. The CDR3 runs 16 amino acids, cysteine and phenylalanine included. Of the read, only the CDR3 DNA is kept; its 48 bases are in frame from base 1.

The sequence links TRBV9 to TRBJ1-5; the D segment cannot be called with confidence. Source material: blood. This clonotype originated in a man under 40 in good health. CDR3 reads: CASSVDVGSSNQPQHF. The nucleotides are TGTGCCAGCAGCGTAGACGTCGGGAGTAGCAATCAGCCCCAGCATTTT.